This TCR beta chain was found in a study of PD-L1 blockade in urothelial cancer. Time point described: pretreatment peripheral blood. The germline CDR1 and CDR2 sequences are SGHRS and YFSETQ. The CDR3 contains 16 residues. V trimming: 4 bases; J trimming: 4 bases; junction bases outside the gene matches: 11. Synthetic analogs of TCR templates were spiked into every PCR. Sequenced by immunoSEQ multiplex PCR; TCRdb stores in-frame clones only, minus some. The sample consists of 87,000 or so clones, 84% of them appearing once. The chain joins TRBV5-1 to TRBJ2-3, with 8 bases that match TRBD2. This TCR came from a man aged 55 to 70 with urothelial cancer. The material was PBMCs, obtained around atezolizumab (anti-PD-L1) treatment. CDR3 amino acids: CASSTTLSGDADTQYF. In DNA, the CDR3 is TGCGCCAGCAGCACTACCCTTAGCGGGGACGCAGATACGCAGTATTTT.